This paragraph covers one TCR beta chain sequence. Its antigen is unidentified. Sample time point: new active TB diagnosis, blood taken before or within 7 days of starting treatment. The assay was immunoSEQ multiplex PCR, and TCRdb's table has in-frame clones only and misses some. The sample has 30,000 to 40,000 clones, 91% seen once. The CDR3 loop spans 16 amino acids. Germline lookup yields CDR1 MGHDK and CDR2 SYGVNS. J lost 2 bases, V lost 2 bases, and 8 bases had no gene match. The data originate from a study of T cells in tuberculosis. Study-level findings and limits: Smaller alpha distances in active tuberculosis partly reflected shorter CDR3-alpha lengths.

The V call is TRBV25-1, the J call TRBJ2-7; 8 bases match TRBD1. The sample was PBMCs, taken at tuberculosis diagnosis. This TCR derives from an adult with tuberculosis. CDR3 bases: TGTGCCAGCAGTGAAACCCCAGGGGGCGATGCCTACGAGCAGTACGTC. Protein: CASSETPGGDAYEQYV.